Presented here are 18 T cell receptor beta chains from one specimen sequenced in a study of shared clonotypes between healthy human individuals. This table comes from immunoSEQ multiplex PCR, and its TCRdb copy is limited to in-frame clones, with some not included. The data contain around 1.9 million clones, approximately 94% of them seen just once; the ten biggest clones take up 1.5% to 2%. The naive CD8 fraction comprised CD45RO-negative cells positively selected for CCR7 and excluded terminally differentiated effector memory CD45RA+ cells. The sequenced sample consisted of naive CD8+ T cells from PBMCs. These receptors came from a man younger than 30 in good health. Some clones in this sample may be carry-over from other donors' samples.

The chain combines TRBV19 with TRBJ2-4; D not resolved. Looked up from germline, CDR1 is LNHDA and CDR2 is SQIVND (reference sequence). There are 15 residues in the CDR3. V dropped 2 bases and J dropped 6 bases, with 14 bases sitting between them. Written as DNA, the CDR3 is TGTGCCAGTAGTATAAGTCGAGCCGCGGTAAACATTCAGTACTTC. Its translation: CASSISRAAVNIQYF.

The rearrangement joins TRBV7-8 to TRBJ1-5; perhaps TRBD1 as D (5 bases). V lost 2 bases and J 11 bases, leaving 34 bases between the germline ends. The length of the CDR3 is 20 residues. Germline CDR1 reads SGHVS; CDR2 reads FQNEAQ. The CDR3 sequence is CASSLLAVGDRDLPGRTQHF. CDR3 sequence (DNA): TGTGCCAGCAGCTTATTAGCTGTGGGTGACAGAGATCTCCCCGGGCGAACCCAGCATTTT.

This chain joins TRBV28 and TRBJ2-7; 10 bases map to TRBD1. The junction had 5 bases not matched to a gene; V was cut back by 5 bases and J by 4 bases. Germline CDR1 and CDR2: MDHEN and SYDVKM. The CDR3 loop spans 14 amino acids. The CDR3 nucleotides are TGTGCCAGCAGTCCACAGGGACAGGGGTACGAGCAGTACTTC. This codes for CASSPQGQGYEQYF. Full variable domain (remainder filled in from reference TRBV28 and TRBJ2-7): DVKVTQSSRYLVKRTGEKVFLECVQDMDHENMFWYRQDPGLGLRLIYFSYDVKMKEKGDIPEGYSVSREKKERFSLILESASTNQTSMYLCASSPQGQGYEQYFGPGTRLTVT.

The V gene is TRBV11-2, the J gene TRBJ2-4; TRBD1 is a possible D gene (6 bases). Deletions cut 1 base from V and 0 bases from J, with 13 bases between. This CDR3 contains 17 residues. CDR1 and CDR2 from the germline V gene are SGHAT and FQNNGV. CDR3 sequence reads: CASSLVQGQLAKNIQYF. DNA for the CDR3: TGTGCCAGCAGCTTAGTTCAGGGGCAGCTAGCCAAAAACATTCAGTACTTC.

This chain uses TRBV7-8 with TRBJ1-4; D unresolved. Germline CDR1 and CDR2: SGHVS and FQNEAQ. The CDR3 contains 11 residues. The ends were cut back, 4 bases at V and 12 bases at J, with 9 bases in the middle. Here the CDR3 DNA reads TGTGCCAGCAGCTCTTCATTGGAACTGTTTTTT. Its translation is CASSSSLELFF.

This clone has a single count. The chain uses TRBV5-1 and TRBJ2-7; 7 nucleotides line up with TRBD1. V shed 0 bases, J shed 2 bases, and the junction held 2 bases outside the gene matches. The CDR3 sequence is 14 residues long. Germline V gene sequence: CDR1 SGHRS, CDR2 YFSETQ. CDR3 residues: CASSLAGQAYEQYF. The CDR3 DNA follows: TGCGCCAGCAGCTTGGCCGGACAGGCCTACGAGCAGTACTTC. Combining the CDR3 with reference TRBV5-1 and TRBJ2-7 gives the whole variable domain KAGVTQTPRYLIKTRGQQVTLSCSPISGHRSVSWYQQTPGQGLQFLFEYFSETQRNKGNFPGRFSGRQFSNSRSEMNVSTLELGDSALYLCASSLAGQAYEQYFGPGTRLTVT.

The rearrangement joins TRBV4-1 to TRBJ1-5; D gene uncertain. CDR3 length equals 15 residues. CDR1 is MGHRA and CDR2 is YSYEKL in the germline V gene. The V and J ends lost 1 base and 7 bases respectively, with 14 bases between them. Here the CDR3 reads CASSQGAGLGQPQHF. The CDR3 coding sequence is TGCGCCAGCAGCCAAGGCGCCGGACTAGGGCAGCCCCAGCATTTT.

The J gene is TRBJ1-2, the V gene TRBV7-2; 7 bases line up with TRBD1. The germline CDR1 and CDR2 sequences are SGHTA and FQGNSA. V lost 5 bases, J lost 2 bases, and 11 bases stayed unmatched. The CDR3 spans 16 residues. CDR3 residues: CASSPRPGQQNYGYTF. The CDR3 DNA reads TGTGCCAGCAGCCCTCGTCCGGGACAGCAGAACTATGGCTACACCTTC.

The CDR3 sequence is CASHQPGGAWAPYNEQFF. CDR3 sequence (DNA): TGTGCCAGCCATCAGCCGGGGGGCGCATGGGCTCCCTACAATGAGCAGTTCTTC. The chain couples TRBV6-9 to TRBJ2-1; TRBD2 might be the D (7 bases). Trimming cost V 8 bases and J 2 bases, with 25 bases left between them. The germline CDR1 and CDR2 sequences are MNHGY and SVAAGI. This CDR3 contains 18 residues.

This sequence joins TRBV27 and TRBJ1-2; TRBD1 matches 8 bases. V lost 5 bases and J lost 4; bases outside the gene matches: 15. CDR1 and CDR2 from the germline V gene are MNHEY and SMNVEV (reference sequence). This CDR3 has 17 amino acids. The CDR3 sequence: CASSLSAADRAGYGYTF. CDR3 in DNA: TGTGCCAGCAGTCTTTCCGCGGCGGACAGGGCCGGCTATGGCTACACCTTC.

V is TRBV11-2 and J is TRBJ1-4; the D is unclear. Per germline, CDR1 SGHAT and CDR2 FQNNGV. This CDR3 has 14 residues. Trimming took 3 bases from V and 3 from J, leaving 8 bases between them. The CDR3 loop is CASSLGVANEKLFF. As DNA, the CDR3 is TGTGCCAGCAGCTTGGGCGTGGCTAATGAAAAACTGTTTTTT.

This rearrangement joins TRBV25-1 to TRBJ2-5; D not resolved. Germline CDR1 is MGHDK and CDR2 is SYGVNS. The CDR3 totals 16 residues. The V gene lost 0 bases and the J gene lost 1 base, with 12 bases spanning the gap. The CDR3 reads CASSEYGRRPQETQYF. In DNA form, the CDR3 reads TGTGCCAGCAGTGAATATGGGCGGCGACCCCAAGAGACCCAGTACTTC.

The gene calls are TRBV5-5 and TRBJ2-7, with 7 bases lining up with TRBD2. CDR3 size: 15 residues. Germline assignment: CDR1 SGHKS and CDR2 YYEKEE (reference sequence). V shed 0 bases, J shed 3 bases, and the junction held 6 bases outside the gene matches. This chain's CDR3 is CASSLARLAGYEQYF. The CDR3 DNA sequence: TGTGCCAGCAGCTTGGCTCGATTAGCGGGCTACGAGCAGTACTTC. The complete variable domain, with remaining parts taken from reference TRBV5-5 and TRBJ2-7, reads DAGVTQSPTHLIKTRGQQVTLRCSPISGHKSVSWYQQVLGQGPQFIFQYYEKEERGRGNFPDRFSARQFPNYSSELNVNALLLGDSALYLCASSLARLAGYEQYFGPGTRLTVT.

This sequence joins TRBV4-1 and TRBJ2-1, with D uncertain. CDR3 length: 18 residues. Trimming left V 0 bases short and J 1 base short, with 16 bases between. Germline V lookup: CDR1 MGHRA, CDR2 YSYEKL. The DNA of the CDR3 is TGCGCCAGCAGCCAAGAGAGGATCGCGAGCGCGTCCTACAATGAGCAGTTCTTC. Its protein is CASSQERIASASYNEQFF.

V usage is TRBV7-6 and J usage is TRBJ2-7; 8 nucleotides agree with TRBD1. J gave up 4 bases and V 5 bases, and 10 bases lay outside the gene matches. This CDR3 has 15 amino acids. Germline assignment: CDR1 SGHVS and CDR2 FNYEAQ. The CDR3 here is CASSRSLTGGYEQYF. The CDR3 nucleotides are TGTGCCAGCAGCCGATCGTTAACAGGGGGGTACGAGCAGTACTTC.

The chain uses TRBV11-2 and TRBJ2-3, with unresolved D. The V gene lost 4 bases and the J gene lost 0 bases, with 11 bases spanning the gap. The CDR3 covers 15 residues. CDR1 and CDR2 from the germline V gene are SGHAT and FQNNGV. CDR3 sequence reads: CASSSVMDSTDTQYF. Written as DNA, the CDR3 is TGTGCCAGCAGCTCCGTCATGGACAGCACAGATACGCAGTATTTT.

The chain combines TRBV9 with TRBJ2-1, with a possible D match to TRBD2 (6 bases). Per germline, CDR1 SGDLS and CDR2 YYNGEE. Deletions cut 0 bases from V and 9 bases from J, with 16 bases between. CDR3 size: 15 residues. Here the CDR3 DNA reads TGTGCCAGCAGCGTAGTGGGGCGGGGAATCGGTGAGCAGTTCTTC. Its protein is CASSVVGRGIGEQFF.

The genes are TRBV7-8 and TRBJ2-6; 7 positions agree with TRBD2. V lost 3 bases and J lost 4; bases outside the gene matches: 12. The CDR3 has 18 amino acids. Per germline, CDR1 SGHVS and CDR2 FQNEAQ. CDR3 protein: CASSFLRGIRGGANVLTF. CDR3 bases: TGTGCCAGCAGCTTTCTGCGGGGGATTCGTGGAGGGGCCAACGTCCTGACTTTC.